These T cell receptor beta chains were read from a single sample in a study of blood T cell repertoires in COVID-19. This table comes from immunoSEQ multiplex PCR, and its TCRdb copy is limited to in-frame clones, with some not included. Among roughly 30,000 clones listed, 70% to 90% were seen once. The specimen was peripheral blood. Receptors originate from a human donor in a cohort sampled during active COVID-19. CDR3s include the opening cysteine and the closing phenylalanine or tryptophan. Each record gives: J gene, D gene, V gene, clone size, CDR3 protein, CDR3 DNA. A D gene is named only where the DNA matches it firmly. Where a row states a size, it is once, few, many or the class of an expanded clone; other rows omit it.

>TRBJ2-3|TRBD1|TRBV14|.
CASSQLQGSSPDTQYF
TGTGCCAGCAGCCAGTTACAGGGGAGTTCCCCAGATACGCAGTATTTT
>TRBJ1-5|.|TRBV19|.
CASSISGMGANQPQHF
TGTGCCAGTAGTATATCCGGGATGGGGGCCAATCAGCCCCAGCATTTT
>TRBJ1-6|.|TRBV27|.
CASSLRNSPLHF
TGTGCCAGCAGTTTGAGGAATTCACCCCTCCACTTT
>TRBJ1-4|.|TRBV2|once
CASGQATNEKLFF
TGTGCCAGCGGTCAGGCAACTAATGAAAAACTGTTTTTT
>TRBJ2-1|.|TRBV11-2|.
CASSPLSTEQFF
TGTGCCAGCAGCCCGCTATCCACTGAGCAGTTCTTC
>TRBJ1-4|.|TRBV27|.
CASSLLGAGEKLFF
TGTGCCAGCAGTTTATTGGGGGCTGGTGAAAAACTGTTTTTT
>TRBJ2-7|.|TRBV4-3|.
CASSQDWQGPYEQYF
TGCGCCAGCAGCCAAGATTGGCAGGGGCCCTACGAGCAGTACTTC
>TRBJ2-7|TRBD1|TRBV7-8|.
CASSLVGQGTVYEQYF
TGTGCCAGCAGCTTAGTGGGACAGGGTACCGTGTACGAGCAGTACTTC
>TRBJ2-3|TRBD1|TRBV10-1|once
CASSEDRGTDTQYF
TGCGCCAGCAGTGAGGACAGGGGAACAGATACGCAGTATTTT
>TRBJ2-5|.|TRBV5-6|.
CASSSSVYSSPSVRETQYF
TGTGCCAGCAGCTCATCGGTCTATTCTTCCCCTAGCGTGAGGGAGACCCAGTACTTC
>TRBJ1-1|.|TRBV5-1|.
CASSLANRGGANTEAFF
TGCGCCAGCAGCTTGGCCAATCGGGGGGGAGCTAACACTGAAGCTTTCTTT
>TRBJ1-6|TRBD1|TRBV4-2|.
CASSQAQGASYNSPLHF
TGTGCCAGCAGCCAAGCACAGGGGGCCTCCTATAATTCACCCCTCCACTTT
>TRBJ2-3|.|TRBV7-9|few
CASRPRGPTITDTQYF
TGTGCCAGCCGCCCCAGGGGCCCTACAATCACAGATACGCAGTATTTT
>TRBJ2-7|TRBD2|TRBV27|.
CASSSRLAGGFEQYF
TGTGCCAGCAGTTCGAGACTAGCGGGGGGATTCGAGCAGTACTTC
>TRBJ2-7|.|TRBV2|.
CASKWAPIYEQYF
TGTGCCAGCAAGTGGGCCCCGATATACGAGCAGTACTTC
>TRBJ2-7|.|TRBV3-1/TRBV3-2|.
CASSQVGEANEQYF
TGTGCCAGCAGCCAAGTAGGGGAGGCCAACGAGCAGTACTTC
>TRBJ1-5|.|TRBV5-1|.
CASSQGTDSNQPQHF
TGCGCCAGCAGCCAGGGGACGGATAGCAATCAGCCCCAGCATTTT
>TRBJ2-7|.|TRBV5-1|.
CASSLVGANYEQYF
TGCGCCAGCAGCTTGGTCGGAGCCAACTACGAGCAGTACTTC
>TRBJ1-1|TRBD1|TRBV28|.
CASIGRQGGTEAFF
TGTGCCAGCATAGGGAGACAGGGGGGAACTGAAGCTTTCTTT
>TRBJ2-6|TRBD1|TRBV19|.
CASNSGTDLNVLTF
TGTGCCAGTAACTCGGGGACAGATCTCAACGTCCTGACTTTC
>TRBJ1-1|.|TRBV28|.
CATTRGGENTEAFF
TGTGCCACCACTCGAGGAGGCGAGAACACTGAAGCTTTCTTT
>TRBJ1-2|TRBD1|TRBV30|.
CAWRPTGIGYTF
TGTGCCTGGAGGCCGACAGGGATCGGCTACACCTTC
>TRBJ2-1|.|TRBV19|.
CASSIGRGYNEQFF
TGTGCCAGTAGTATAGGCAGGGGATACAATGAGCAGTTCTTC
>TRBJ1-1|.|TRBV29-1|.
CSVRGVTEAFF
TGCAGCGTCCGGGGGGTAACTGAAGCTTTCTTT
>TRBJ1-2|TRBD1|TRBV28|.
CASGTVHLVNYGYTF
TGTGCCAGTGGGACAGTCCACCTGGTCAACTATGGCTACACCTTC
>TRBJ2-5|TRBD2|TRBV28|.
CASRGRGGGETQYF
TGTGCCAGCCGGGGGCGGGGGGGCGGAGAGACCCAGTACTTC
>TRBJ2-5|.|TRBV4-2|.
CASSQEVGRKETQYF
TGTGCCAGCAGCCAAGAGGTTGGCAGGAAAGAGACCCAGTACTTC
>TRBJ1-5|.|TRBV29-1|few
CSVNGGVDQPQHF
TGCAGCGTCAACGGGGGGGTGGATCAGCCCCAGCATTTT
>TRBJ2-7|TRBD1|TRBV6-5|.
CASRGDRALNYGQYF
TGTGCCAGCAGGGGGGACAGGGCCCTGAACTACGGGCAGTACTTC
>TRBJ2-5|TRBD2|TRBV7-7|.
CASSFSTSGEGTQYF
TGTGCCAGCAGCTTCTCGACTAGCGGAGAAGGGACCCAGTACTTC
>TRBJ2-6|TRBD2|TRBV5-1|once
CASSPIPTSGGSGANVLTF
TGCGCCAGCTCCCCTATCCCGACTAGCGGGGGGTCTGGGGCCAACGTCCTGACTTTC
>TRBJ1-1|.|TRBV28|.
CASSPPTVREAFF
TGTGCCAGCAGTCCCCCGACAGTCCGTGAAGCTTTCTTT
>TRBJ2-3|.|TRBV5-6|.
CASSNIDTQYF
TGTGCCAGCAGCAACATAGATACGCAGTATTTT
>TRBJ2-3|TRBD2|TRBV3-1/TRBV3-2|.
CASSQGGAGDLGTDTQYF
TGTGCCAGCAGCCAAGGGGGAGCGGGGGATTTGGGCACAGATACGCAGTATTTT
>TRBJ2-1|.|TRBV19|.
CASMRGGGSYNEQFF
TGTGCCAGTATGAGGGGGGGTGGATCCTACAATGAGCAGTTCTTC